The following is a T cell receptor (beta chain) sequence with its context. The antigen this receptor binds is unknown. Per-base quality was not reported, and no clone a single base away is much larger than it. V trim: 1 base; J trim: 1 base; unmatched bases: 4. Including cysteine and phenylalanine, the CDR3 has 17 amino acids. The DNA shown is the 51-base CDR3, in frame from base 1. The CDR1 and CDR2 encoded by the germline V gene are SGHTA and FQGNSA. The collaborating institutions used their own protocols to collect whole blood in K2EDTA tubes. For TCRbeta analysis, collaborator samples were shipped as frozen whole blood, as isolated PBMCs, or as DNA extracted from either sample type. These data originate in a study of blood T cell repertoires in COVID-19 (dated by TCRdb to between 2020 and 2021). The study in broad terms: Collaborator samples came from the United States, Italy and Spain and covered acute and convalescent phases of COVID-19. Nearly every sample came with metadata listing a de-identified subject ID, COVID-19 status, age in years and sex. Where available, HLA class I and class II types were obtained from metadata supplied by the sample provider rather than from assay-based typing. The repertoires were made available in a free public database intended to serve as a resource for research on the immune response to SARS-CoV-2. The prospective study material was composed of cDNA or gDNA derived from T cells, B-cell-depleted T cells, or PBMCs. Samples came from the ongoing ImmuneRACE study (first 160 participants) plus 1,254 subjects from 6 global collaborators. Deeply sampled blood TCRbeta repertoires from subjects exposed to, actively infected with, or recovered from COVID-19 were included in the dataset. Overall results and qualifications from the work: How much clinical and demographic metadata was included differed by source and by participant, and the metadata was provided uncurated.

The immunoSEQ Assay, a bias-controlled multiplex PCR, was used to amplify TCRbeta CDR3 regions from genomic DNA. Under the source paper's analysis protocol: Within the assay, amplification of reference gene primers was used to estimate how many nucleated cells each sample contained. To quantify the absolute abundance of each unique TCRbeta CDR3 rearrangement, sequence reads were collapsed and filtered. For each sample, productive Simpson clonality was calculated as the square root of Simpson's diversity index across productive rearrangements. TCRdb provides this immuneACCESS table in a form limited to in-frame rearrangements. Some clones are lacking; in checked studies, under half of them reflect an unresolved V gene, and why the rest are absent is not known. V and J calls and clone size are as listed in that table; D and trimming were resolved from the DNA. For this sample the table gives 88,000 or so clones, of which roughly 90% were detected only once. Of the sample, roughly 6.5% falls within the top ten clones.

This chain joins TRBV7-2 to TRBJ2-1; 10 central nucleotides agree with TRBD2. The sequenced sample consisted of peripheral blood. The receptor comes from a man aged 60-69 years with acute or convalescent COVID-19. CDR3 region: CASSLGSGGASYNEQFF. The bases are TGTGCCAGCAGCTTAGGGAGCGGGGGGGCTTCCTACAATGAGCAGTTCTTC.